Each of the 32 T cell receptor beta chains below was sequenced from the same sample in a study of blood T cell repertoires in COVID-19 (dated by TCRdb to the early 2020s). Receptor amplification or capture employed the immunoSEQ multiplex PCR assay. Drawn from immuneACCESS, this table holds only the in-frame rearrangements with V and J called that TCRdb kept. Clones are partly lost; checked studies trace under half to an unresolved V gene and leave the rest unexplained. The sample table lists about 240,000 clones, about 85% of them with a count of one. Just over 7% of the sample lies in the top ten. The sequencing input was peripheral blood. The receptors originated from a man aged 60 to 75 who had recovered from COVID-19.

The chain uses TRBV7-2 and TRBJ2-3; 12 bases are a match to TRBD2. CDR1 and CDR2 (germline): SGHTA, FQGNSA. The V and J ends lost 3 bases and 2 bases, in that order; junction bases with no gene match: 3. The CDR3 length is 16 residues. CDR3 bases: TGTGCCAGCAGCTTGACTAGCGGGGGACTCACAGATACGCAGTATTTT. Amino acids: CASSLTSGGLTDTQYF.

The chain links TRBV19 to TRBJ2-1; D gene uncertain. Germline loops: CDR1 LNHDA, CDR2 SQIVND (reference sequence). Between the trimmed V and J ends, which lost 4 bases and 10 bases, there was a span of 17 bases. This CDR3 is 14 amino acids long. The CDR3 loop is CASSTVGQALEQFF. As DNA, the CDR3 is TGTGCCAGTAGTACGGTTGGGCAGGCCCTAGAGCAGTTCTTC.

The chain has TRBV5-1 and TRBJ1-4, with no clear D. V was shortened by 2 bases and J by 0 bases, with 5 bases between the two germline ends. The CDR3 consists of 14 residues. CDR1 is SGHRS and CDR2 is YFSETQ in the germline V gene. CDR3 sequence reads: CASSFLTTNEKLFF. The CDR3 bases are TGCGCCAGCAGCTTCCTAACAACTAATGAAAAACTGTTTTTT.

CDR3 DNA: TGTGCCAGCAGTTTTCGGACTACCCTCAGGGATCAGTTCTTC. Amino acids: CASSFRTTLRDQFF. The genes are TRBV7-8 and TRBJ2-1, with a weak D call TRBD2 (6 bases). The CDR3 contains 14 residues. Looked up from germline, CDR1 is SGHVS and CDR2 is FQNEAQ. Trimming left V 6 bases short and J 13 bases short, with 22 bases between.

V and J are TRBV19 and TRBJ2-3; TRBD2 matches 7 bases. V trimming: 1 base; J trimming: 6 bases; junction bases outside the gene matches: 7. In germline, CDR1 is LNHDA, CDR2 SQIVND (reference sequence). The CDR3 has 15 residues. Here the CDR3 reads CASSIGAGEGDTQYF. The DNA for the CDR3 is TGTGCCAGTAGTATAGGGGCCGGGGAGGGCGATACGCAGTATTTT. Supplemented by reference TRBV19 and TRBJ2-3, the full variable domain reads DGGITQSPKYLFRKEGQNVTLSCEQNLNHDAMYWYRQDPGQGLRLIYYSQIVNDFQKGDIAEGYSVSREKKESFPLTVTSAQKNPTAFYLCASSIGAGEGDTQYFGPGTRLTVL.

The table lists this clone with a few counts. The chain links TRBV18 to TRBJ1-5; 12 bases align to TRBD1. V lost 6 bases and J lost 2; bases outside the gene matches: 8. Per germline, CDR1 KGHSH and CDR2 LQKENI. The CDR3 has 17 amino acids. This chain's CDR3 is CASSTARDRGRNQPQHF. CDR3 sequence (DNA): TGTGCCAGCTCGACTGCCCGGGACAGGGGGCGCAATCAGCCCCAGCATTTT.

The gene calls are TRBV5-1 and TRBJ2-3; D remains ambiguous. Germline CDR1 reads SGHRS; CDR2 reads YFSETQ. Between the trimmed V and J ends, which lost 4 bases and 5 bases, there was a span of 20 bases. CDR3 length: 16 residues. For the CDR3, the DNA is TGCGCCAGCAGCCCTCCCCGGAGCGCGCCGGGAGATACGCAGTATTTT. Translating gives CASSPPRSAPGDTQYF.

CDR3 in amino acids: CASSRAGGPLDTQYF. In DNA, the CDR3 is TGTGCCAGCAGTAGAGCGGGGGGGCCGTTGGATACGCAGTATTTT. The J gene is TRBJ2-3, the V gene TRBV6-5, with 10 bases lining up with TRBD2. The CDR3 runs 15 residues. Germline V lookup: CDR1 MNHEY, CDR2 SVGAGI. Trimming cost V 5 bases and J 6 bases; bases outside gene matches: 8.

The chain joins TRBV25-1 to TRBJ2-7; 10 positions agree with TRBD2. Per the germline V gene, CDR1 is MGHDK and CDR2 is SYGVNS. Losses at the gene ends were 7 bases for V and 2 bases for J; bases not matched to a gene: 2. The CDR3 extends over 13 amino acids. In DNA, the CDR3 is TGTGCCAGCACTAGCGGGGGTACCTACGAGCAGTACTTC. Its protein product is CASTSGGTYEQYF.

This chain links TRBV2 with TRBJ2-7; TRBD1 agrees at 8 bases. V trimming: 2 bases; J trimming: 0 bases; junction bases outside the gene matches: 9. The CDR3 totals 17 residues. Germline CDR1 and CDR2: SNHLY and FYNNEI. The CDR3 region has the DNA TGTGCCAGCAGTGAAAGGAAACCGACAGGGGCCTCCTACGAGCAGTACGTC. It translates to CASSERKPTGASYEQYV.

The chain carries TRBV7-2 and TRBJ1-5; 11 bases line up with TRBD1. CDR1 is SGHTA, CDR2 FQGNSA, per germline. This CDR3 is 15 amino acids long. J lost 4 bases, V lost 4 bases, and 3 bases had no gene match. DNA of the CDR3: TGTGCCAGCAGCTACGGACAGGGGGCTAATCAGCCCCAGCATTTT. This encodes CASSYGQGANQPQHF.

As concerns this clone: Within the sample, other DNA sequences also encode this same CDR3. The chain is built from TRBV27 and TRBJ2-3; 7 nucleotides align to TRBD1. The length of the CDR3 is 14 residues. V was pared by 5 bases and J by 1 base, with 3 bases of the junction left unmatched. CDR1 and CDR2 from the germline V gene are MNHEY and SMNVEV (reference sequence). The CDR3 spells CASSLGQGTDTQYF. DNA of the CDR3: TGTGCCAGCAGTCTTGGACAGGGCACAGATACGCAGTATTTT.

This clone was seen a handful of times. This rearrangement joins TRBV15 to TRBJ2-7; 8 nucleotides align to TRBD2. V shed 0 bases and J 0 bases; nucleotides not matched to a gene: 7. CDR1 LNHNV and CDR2 YYDKDF come from the germline V gene (reference sequence). The CDR3 is 17 amino acids. The DNA of the CDR3 is TGTGCCACCAGCAGAGATCGGGGGGGCCGGAGCTCCTACGAGCAGTACTTC. It specifies CATSRDRGGRSSYEQYF.

The chain carries TRBV5-1 and TRBJ1-1, with 9 bases aligning to TRBD1. Germline CDR1 reads SGHRS; CDR2 reads YFSETQ. Trimming at V came to 4 bases and at J to 4 bases, leaving 14 bases not matched to a gene. The CDR3 consists of 17 residues. The CDR3 DNA sequence: TGCGCCAGCAGCACGGGACAGGGTAACGGTTGGACCACTGAAGCTTTCTTT. Translation gives CASSTGQGNGWTTEAFF.

The chain couples TRBV19 to TRBJ2-7; 10 bases map to TRBD1. V shed 5 bases and J 3 bases; nucleotides not matched to a gene: 4. Per germline, CDR1 LNHDA and CDR2 SQIVND (reference sequence). This CDR3 has 14 residues. CDR3 amino acids: CASSLRTGGYEQYF. The CDR3 DNA reads as TGTGCCAGTAGTTTACGGACAGGGGGCTACGAGCAGTACTTC.

The J gene is TRBJ2-1, the V gene TRBV19, with 11 positions matching TRBD2. V dropped 8 bases and J dropped 5; count of bases not matched to a gene: 11. Germline assignment: CDR1 LNHDA and CDR2 SQIVND (reference sequence). The CDR3 has 16 amino acids. The CDR3 protein is CASSITGTSGNNEQFF. DNA of the CDR3: TGTGCCAGTTCTATTACCGGGACTAGCGGAAACAATGAGCAGTTCTTC.

The rearrangement uses TRBV11-3 and TRBJ2-3; tentative D call: TRBD2 (6 bases). Germline assignment: CDR1 SGHNT and CDR2 YENEEA. This CDR3 is 14 amino acids long. Trimming removed 5 bases from V and 6 bases from J, with 15 bases in between. CDR3 bases: TGTGCCAGCAGCCCAGGAGCGGAGGGGGATACGCAGTATTTT. Translated: CASSPGAEGDTQYF. Looking up the rest from reference TRBV11-3 and TRBJ2-3 gives the full variable domain: EAGVVQSPRYKIIEKKQPVAFWCNPISGHNTLYWYLQNLGQGPELLIRYENEEAVDDSQLPKDRFSAERLKGVDSTLKIQPAELGDSAVYLCASSPGAEGDTQYFGPGTRLTVL.

The chain uses TRBV27 and TRBJ2-5; D may be TRBD2 (5 bases). The CDR3 loop spans 15 amino acids. Trimming cost V 2 bases and J 5 bases, with 15 bases left between them. Germline V lookup: CDR1 MNHEY, CDR2 SMNVEV (reference sequence). CDR3 nucleotides: TGTGCCAGCAGTTTAACTTTGATCGGGGTGGAGACCCAGTACTTC. It specifies CASSLTLIGVETQYF.

The chain employs TRBV27 and TRBJ2-5; no definite D call. V was clipped by 5 bases and J by 4 bases, with 11 bases between them. The CDR3 length is 13 residues. Germline CDR1 MNHEY, CDR2 SMNVEV (reference sequence). The CDR3: CASSPLTVETQYF. The CDR3 DNA reads as TGTGCCAGCAGTCCACTCACGGTAGAGACCCAGTACTTC.

Worth noting for this clone: Different DNA sequences within this sample yield the same CDR3. The J gene is TRBJ2-3, the V gene TRBV5-1; D not certain. Germline CDR1 reads SGHRS; CDR2 reads YFSETQ. V dropped 0 bases and J dropped 0 bases, with 5 bases sitting between them. The CDR3 consists of 14 residues. The CDR3: CASSLGASTDTQYF. The CDR3 nucleotides are TGCGCCAGCAGCTTGGGGGCGAGCACAGATACGCAGTATTTT.

This chain links TRBV4-2 with TRBJ1-2; unclear D gene. Germline V gene lookup returns CDR1 LGHNA and CDR2 YNFKEQ. The CDR3 is 15 amino acids. Deletions cut 0 bases from V and 8 bases from J, with 16 bases between. CDR3 sequence (DNA): TGTGCCAGCAGCCAAGAGAGGGCCGGGGAATGGGGCTACACCTTC. Translating gives CASSQERAGEWGYTF.

This clone appeared once. The rearrangement links TRBV5-5 to TRBJ2-3; 8 nucleotides line up with TRBD2. With 1 base clipped from V and 0 bases from J, the junction kept 4 bases outside the gene matches. Germline CDR1 SGHKS, CDR2 YYEKEE (reference sequence). The CDR3 covers 16 residues. The CDR3 region has the DNA TGTGCCAGCAGCTTGCCCCAGCGGGGGAGCACAGATACGCAGTATTTT. Amino acids: CASSLPQRGSTDTQYF.

This chain links TRBV10-3 with TRBJ2-7, with D uncertain. V dropped 0 bases and J dropped 4 bases, with 7 bases sitting between them. Germline V CDR1 and CDR2: ENHRY, SYGVKD. CDR3 size: 13 residues. The CDR3 nucleotides read TGTGCCATCAGTGAGTCGGCTCTTTACGAGCAGTACGTC. Its translation: CAISESALYEQYV.

The chain combines TRBV9 with TRBJ2-1; 7 bases map to TRBD2. The CDR3 has 17 amino acids. Germline lookup yields CDR1 SGDLS and CDR2 YYNGEE. Trimming took 0 bases from V and 1 from J; bases not matched to a gene: 7. CDR3 residues: CASSVEWDYKSYNEQFF. The CDR3 DNA reads TGTGCCAGCAGCGTAGAATGGGACTACAAATCCTACAATGAGCAGTTCTTC.

This chain links TRBV12-5 with TRBJ1-4, with D perhaps TRBD1 (6 bases). V lost 0 bases and J 0 bases, leaving 14 bases between the germline ends. CDR1 is LGHNT and CDR2 is FRNRAP in the germline V gene. This CDR3 spans 18 amino acids. As DNA, the CDR3 is TGTGCTAGTGGTTTGGTACAGGGCAGGAAGGCAACTAATGAAAAACTGTTTTTT. Its translation: CASGLVQGRKATNEKLFF.

This sequence joins TRBV16 and TRBJ1-1, with D hard to call. CDR3 length equals 14 residues. Germline CDR1 and CDR2: KGHSY and FQNENV. Trimming removed 2 bases from V and 0 bases from J, with 7 bases in between. CDR3 in amino acids: CASSQTSMNTEAFF. The CDR3 bases are TGTGCCAGCAGCCAAACGAGTATGAACACTGAAGCTTTCTTT.

This rearrangement joins TRBV5-1 to TRBJ2-3; 8 nucleotides align to TRBD1. This CDR3 has 15 residues. Germline CDR1 SGHRS, CDR2 YFSETQ. After removal of 0 bases from V and 2 bases from J, the junction contained 2 bases not matched to a gene. CDR3 sequence reads: CASSLGQGLTDTQYF. The CDR3 region has the DNA TGCGCCAGCAGCTTGGGACAGGGGCTCACAGATACGCAGTATTTT.

This chain connects TRBV10-3 to TRBJ1-2; maybe TRBD1 (5 bases). V was cut by 11 bases and J by 4 bases, with 17 bases left in between. The CDR3 length is 13 residues. CDR1 is ENHRY, CDR2 SYGVKD, per germline. The CDR3 bases are TGTGCCGGAGGTTTAGGGGAGGCCTATGGCTACACCTTC. It yields the protein CAGGLGEAYGYTF.

This clone showed up just once. The chain links TRBV5-1 to TRBJ1-1; 9 nucleotides agree with TRBD1. The CDR3 is made up of 13 amino acids. Germline CDR1 is SGHRS and CDR2 is YFSETQ. After removal of 4 bases from V and 7 bases from J, the junction contained 5 bases not matched to a gene. The DNA for the CDR3 is TGCGCCAGCAGCCCGGACAGGGGTCATGAAGCTTTCTTT. It is translated as CASSPDRGHEAFF.

The count of this clone is one. The CDR3 DNA follows: TGTGCCAGCTCACCGGCGGGACTTAACTCTGGGGCCAACGTCCTGACTTTC. This codes for CASSPAGLNSGANVLTF. The chain joins TRBV18 to TRBJ2-6, with D perhaps TRBD2 (6 bases). Looked up from germline, CDR1 is KGHSH and CDR2 is LQKENI. The length of the CDR3 is 17 residues. Trimming left V 3 bases short and J 0 bases short, with 12 bases between.

V gene TRBV29-1 combines with J gene TRBJ2-5; 8 bases agree with TRBD2. The trim removed 7 bases at V and 5 bases at J, leaving 3 bases unmatched. Germline loops: CDR1 SQVTM, CDR2 ANQGSEA. The CDR3 loop spans 11 amino acids. The CDR3 protein is CSGGLGETQYF. CDR3 nucleotide sequence: TGCAGCGGGGGACTAGGGGAGACCCAGTACTTC.

The chain has TRBV5-4 and TRBJ2-7; TRBD2 agrees at 8 bases. The CDR3 is made up of 15 amino acids. After removal of 4 bases from V and 2 bases from J, the junction contained 8 bases not matched to a gene. The V gene's germline CDR1 is SGHNT and CDR2 YYREEE (reference sequence). The CDR3 bases are TGTGCCAGCAGCGGGAGGGGACTAGGAGCCTACGAGCAGTACTTC. Translation gives CASSGRGLGAYEQYF.